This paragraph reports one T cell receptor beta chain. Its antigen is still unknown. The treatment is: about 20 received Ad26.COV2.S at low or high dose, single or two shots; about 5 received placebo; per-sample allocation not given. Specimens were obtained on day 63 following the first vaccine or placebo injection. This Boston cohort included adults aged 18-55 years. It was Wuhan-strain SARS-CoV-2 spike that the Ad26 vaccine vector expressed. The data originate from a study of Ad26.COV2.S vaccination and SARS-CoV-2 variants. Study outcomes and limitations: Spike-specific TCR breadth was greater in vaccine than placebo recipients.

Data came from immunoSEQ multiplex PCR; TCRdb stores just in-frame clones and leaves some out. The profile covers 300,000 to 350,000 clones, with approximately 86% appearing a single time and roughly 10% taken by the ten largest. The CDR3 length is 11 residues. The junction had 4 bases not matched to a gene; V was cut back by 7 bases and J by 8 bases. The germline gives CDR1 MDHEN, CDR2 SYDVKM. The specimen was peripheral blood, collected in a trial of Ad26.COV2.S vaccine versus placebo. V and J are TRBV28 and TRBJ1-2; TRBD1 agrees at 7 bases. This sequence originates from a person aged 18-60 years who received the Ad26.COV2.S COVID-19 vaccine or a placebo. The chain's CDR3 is CASTDRVGYTF. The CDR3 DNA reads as TGTGCCAGCACTGACAGGGTAGGCTACACCTTC.